This note documents a single TCR beta chain sequence. The antigen is unknown. Autologous stem cell transplantation was followed by relapse in every patient, and brentuximab vedotin exposure varied. Progressive disease, partial response or complete response was each patient's best response. The data belong to a study of PD-1 blockade in classical Hodgkin lymphoma. Findings and caveats of the study: The baseline diversity of complete responders showed similarity to that of newly diagnosed patients.

Germline CDR1 SGHDT, CDR2 YYEEEE. The CDR3 has 16 residues. Deletions cut 0 bases from V and 4 bases from J, with 11 bases between. The method was immunoSEQ multiplex PCR; TCRdb's version includes in-frame clones alone and lacks a portion of them. The table has 46,000 or so clones, about three quarters seen once. The sequencing here drew on peripheral blood mononuclear cells (PBMCs), taken at baseline. This TCR was recovered from a human donor with classical Hodgkin lymphoma. This chain links TRBV5-6 with TRBJ1-6; the D is unclear. Here the CDR3 reads CASSLGGDPYNSPLHF. The CDR3 DNA sequence: TGTGCCAGCAGCTTGGGGGGAGATCCTTATAATTCACCCCTCCACTTT. Drawing the rest from reference TRBV5-6 and TRBJ1-6, the complete variable domain is DAGVTQSPTHLIKTRGQQVTLRCSPKSGHDTVSWYQQALGQGPQFIFQYYEEEERQRGNFPDRFSGHQFPNYSSELNVNALLLGDSALYLCASSLGGDPYNSPLHFGNGTRLTVT.